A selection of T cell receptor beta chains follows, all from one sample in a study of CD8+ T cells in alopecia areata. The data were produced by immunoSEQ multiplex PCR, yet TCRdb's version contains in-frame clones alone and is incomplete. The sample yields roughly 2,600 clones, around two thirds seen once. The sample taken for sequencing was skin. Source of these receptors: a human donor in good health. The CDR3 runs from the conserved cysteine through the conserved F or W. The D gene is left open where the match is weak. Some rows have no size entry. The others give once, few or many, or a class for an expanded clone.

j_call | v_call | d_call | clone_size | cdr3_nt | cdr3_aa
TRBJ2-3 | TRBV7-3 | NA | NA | TGTGCCAGCAGCTTATACGGGAAAGGGGATACGCAGTATTTT | CASSLYGKGDTQYF
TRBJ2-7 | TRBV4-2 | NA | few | TGTGCCAGCAGCCAAGTCACGCAGGGGCCGGCCTACGAGCAGTACTTC | CASSQVTQGPAYEQYF
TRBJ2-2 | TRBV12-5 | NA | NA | TGTGCTAGTGGTTTGGTAAGGGGCACCGGGGAGCTGTTTTTT | CASGLVRGTGELFF
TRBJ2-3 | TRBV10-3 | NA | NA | TGTGCCATTAAGGGGGATCGGGGCACAGATACGCAGTATTTT | CAIKGDRGTDTQYF
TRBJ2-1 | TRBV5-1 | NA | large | TGCGCCAGCAGCTCTGGGTGGGGCAGTTGGGACAATGAGCAGTTCTTC | CASSSGWGSWDNEQFF
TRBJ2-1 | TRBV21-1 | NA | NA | TGTGCCAGCAGCAAAGTTGGGACTAGCGAAGGGACTGGCAATGAGCAGTTCTTC | CASSKVGTSEGTGNEQFF
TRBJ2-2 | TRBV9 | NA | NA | TGTGCCAGCAGGTTAGGGTCCACCGGGGAGCTGTTTTTT | CASRLGSTGELFF
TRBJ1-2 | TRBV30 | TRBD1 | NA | TGTGCCTGGAGTGTACGTTGGGGACAGGGGGCACTTCATGGCTACACCTTC | CAWSVRWGQGALHGYTF
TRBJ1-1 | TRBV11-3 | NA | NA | TGTGCCAGCAGCTTAGGAGCAGGGGCCATGAACACTGAAGCTTTCTTT | CASSLGAGAMNTEAFF
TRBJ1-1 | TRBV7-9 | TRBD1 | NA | TGTGCCAGCAGCTTCTTGGGACAGGCGGCTTTCTTT | CASSFLGQAAFF
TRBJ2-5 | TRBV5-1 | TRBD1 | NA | TGCGCCAGCAGCTTGTTCGTGGACAGGGGGTTGGAGACCCAGTACTTC | CASSLFVDRGLETQYF
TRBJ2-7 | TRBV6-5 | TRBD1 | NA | TGTGCCAGCAGTCACCGGGACAGCAGCTCCTACGAGCAGTACTTC | CASSHRDSSSYEQYF
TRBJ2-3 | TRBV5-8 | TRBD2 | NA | TGTGCCAGCAGCCCGACCCGTACTAGCGGAGCAGATACGCAGTATTTT | CASSPTRTSGADTQYF
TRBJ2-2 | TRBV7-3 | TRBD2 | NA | TGTGCCAGCAGCTCCACTCCGGGGGGCACCGGGGAGCTGTTTTTT | CASSSTPGGTGELFF
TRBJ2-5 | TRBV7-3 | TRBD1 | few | TGTGCCAGCAGCTTAATACTATGGGACAGGGGCCAAGAGACCCAGTACTTC | CASSLILWDRGQETQYF
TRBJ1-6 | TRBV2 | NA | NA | TGTGCCAGCGGAGTCGGGAATTCACCCCTCCACTTT | CASGVGNSPLHF
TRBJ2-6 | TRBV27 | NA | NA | TGTGCCAGCAGTCCAGCCCAGTCTGGGGCCAACGTCCTGACTTTC | CASSPAQSGANVLTF
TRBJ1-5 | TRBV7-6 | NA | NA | TGTGCCAGCAGCTTACAATCGGGGCTCAATCAGCCCCAGCATTTT | CASSLQSGLNQPQHF
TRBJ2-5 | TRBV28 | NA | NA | TGTGCCAGCGGACAGTCGTACCAAGAGACCCAGTACTTC | CASGQSYQETQYF
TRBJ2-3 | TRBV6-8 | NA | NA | TGTGCCAGCAGCCCCACTAGGAGCACAGATACGCAGTATTTT | CASSPTRSTDTQYF
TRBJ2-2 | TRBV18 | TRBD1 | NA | TGTGCCAGCTCACCTCCGACAGGGGGGAACACCGGGGAGCTGTTTTTT | CASSPPTGGNTGELFF
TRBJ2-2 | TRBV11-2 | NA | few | TGTGCCAGCAGCTTGACTAACACCGGGGAGCTGTTTTTT | CASSLTNTGELFF
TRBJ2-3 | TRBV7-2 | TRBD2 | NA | TGTGCCAGCAGCTTAGGACCGGGGGGAAGCACAGATACGCAGTATTTT | CASSLGPGGSTDTQYF
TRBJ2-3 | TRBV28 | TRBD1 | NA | TGTGCCAGCAGAACCTCCGGGACAGCGGCTCGGGATACGCAGTATTTT | CASRTSGTAARDTQYF
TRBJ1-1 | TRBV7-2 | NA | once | TGTGCCAGCAGCCCAAACGCCTGGGGGGGTCACACTGAAGCTTTCTTT | CASSPNAWGGHTEAFF
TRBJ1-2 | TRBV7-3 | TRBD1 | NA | TGTGCCAGCAGCACGCCGACAGGGTTCGATGGCTACACCTTC | CASSTPTGFDGYTF
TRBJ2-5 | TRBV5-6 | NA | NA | TGTGCCAGCAGCTTGGTTCCCGGGTCAAAAAAAGAGACCCAGTACTTC | CASSLVPGSKKETQYF
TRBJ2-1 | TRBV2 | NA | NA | TGTGCCAGCACCGGACGGCGAACCTACAATGAGCAGTTCTTC | CASTGRRTYNEQFF
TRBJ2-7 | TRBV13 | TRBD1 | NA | TGTGCCAGCAGTAGACAGGGTCTCTTCTCCTACGAGCAGTACTTC | CASSRQGLFSYEQYF
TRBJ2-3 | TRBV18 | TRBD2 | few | TGTGCCAGCTCACCACGTGGCGGGGGAGCAGATACGCAGTATTTT | CASSPRGGGADTQYF
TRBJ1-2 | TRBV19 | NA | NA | TGTGCCAGTAGTAGGGGGACGGTATTTTATGGCTACACCTTC | CASSRGTVFYGYTF
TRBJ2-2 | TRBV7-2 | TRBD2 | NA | TGTGCCAGCAGCTTCGATGGCGGGGGGCTCCACCGGGAGCTGTTTTTT | CASSFDGGGLHRELFF
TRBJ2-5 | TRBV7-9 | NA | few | TGTGCCAGCAGCTTAGTCCAAGAGACCCAGTACTTC | CASSLVQETQYF
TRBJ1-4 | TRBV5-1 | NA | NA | TGCGCCAGCAGCAGCGGCCGGGGGATTAATGAAAAACTGTTTTTT | CASSSGRGINEKLFF
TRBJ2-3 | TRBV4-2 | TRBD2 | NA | TGTGCCAGCAGCCAAGAGTTGATACTAGCGGGGAACACAGATACGCAGTATTTT | CASSQELILAGNTDTQYF
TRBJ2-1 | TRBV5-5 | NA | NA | TGTGCCAGCAGCTTGGCCTACAATGAGCAGTTCTTC | CASSLAYNEQFF
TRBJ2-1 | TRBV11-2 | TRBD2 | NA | TGTGCCAGCAGCTCCCCTAATTTGGCGGGGGGGCCTAATGAGCAGTTCTTC | CASSSPNLAGGPNEQFF
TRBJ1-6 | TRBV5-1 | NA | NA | TGCGCCAGCAGCTTGTCTCTCAGTACTAATTCACCCCTCCACTTT | CASSLSLSTNSPLHF
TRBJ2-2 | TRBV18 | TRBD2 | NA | TGTGCCAGCTCACCACCGAGCGGGGGCAACACCGGGGAGCTGTTTTTT | CASSPPSGGNTGELFF
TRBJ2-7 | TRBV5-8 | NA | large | TGTGCCAGCAGCTTTCAGTGGCGCTTCTACGAGCAGTACTTC | CASSFQWRFYEQYF
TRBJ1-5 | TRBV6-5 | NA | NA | TGTGCCAGCAGTTACTCCCTGACAGCAAATCAGCCCCAGCATTTT | CASSYSLTANQPQHF
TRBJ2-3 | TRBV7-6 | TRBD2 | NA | TGTGCCAGCAGCTTAAGCGGGGGGATCACTAGCACAGATACGCAGTATTTT | CASSLSGGITSTDTQYF
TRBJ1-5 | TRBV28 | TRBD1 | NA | TGTGCCAGCAGCCCCGGGACAGGGCATCAGCCCCAGCATTTT | CASSPGTGHQPQHF
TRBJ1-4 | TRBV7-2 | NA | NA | TGTGCCAGCAGCCTGGGACATAATGAAAAACTGTTTTTT | CASSLGHNEKLFF
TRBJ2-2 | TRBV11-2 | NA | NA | TGTGCCAGCACCCCAGGGGAGGGCACCGGGGAGCTGTTTTTT | CASTPGEGTGELFF
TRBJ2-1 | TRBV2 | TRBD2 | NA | TGTGCCAGCAGACCTCTAGCGGGGGGTAACAATGAGCAGTTCTTC | CASRPLAGGNNEQFF
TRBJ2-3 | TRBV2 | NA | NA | TGTGCCAGCAGTGAAACCTCATCTAGCACAGATACGCAGTATTTT | CASSETSSSTDTQYF
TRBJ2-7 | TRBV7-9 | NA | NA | TGTGCCAGCAGCTTCCCGACAGTTCGTAACTCCTACGAGCAGTACTTC | CASSFPTVRNSYEQYF
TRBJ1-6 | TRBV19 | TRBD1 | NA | TGTGCCAGTAGTCCGGGGACAGTCCAACTCCACTTT | CASSPGTVQLHF
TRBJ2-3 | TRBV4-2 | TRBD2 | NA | TGTGCCAGCAGCCAAGATAGGCTAGCGGGGGATACGCAGTATTTT | CASSQDRLAGDTQYF
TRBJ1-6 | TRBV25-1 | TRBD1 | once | TGTGCCAGCAGTGGGATAAGACAGGGTTATTCACCCCTCCACTTT | CASSGIRQGYSPLHF
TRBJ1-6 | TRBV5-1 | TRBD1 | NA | TGCGCCAGCACGCCCTTGGGGGGACAGGGAAGCTCACCCCTCCACTTT | CASTPLGGQGSSPLHF
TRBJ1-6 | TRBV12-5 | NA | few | TGTGCTAGTGGTTTGGACAGGCGAGGCTCCTATAATTCACCCCTCCACTTT | CASGLDRRGSYNSPLHF
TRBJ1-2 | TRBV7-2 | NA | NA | TGTGCCAGCAGCTTAGATCGCTTTGGCTACACCTTC | CASSLDRFGYTF
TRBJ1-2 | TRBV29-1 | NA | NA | TGCAGCGTACACAGGGCCACGGGGGGCTACACCTTC | CSVHRATGGYTF
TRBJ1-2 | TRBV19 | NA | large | TGTGCCAGTAGTCCGGGACGGAACTATGGCTACACCTTC | CASSPGRNYGYTF
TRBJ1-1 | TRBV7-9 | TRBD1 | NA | TGTGCCAGCAGCTTAGTTGGGACAGGGGCTGAAGCTTTCTTT | CASSLVGTGAEAFF
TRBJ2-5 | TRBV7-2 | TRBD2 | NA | TGTGCCAGCAGCTCTTTTCCACGGGGGGGCGGCGGAGAGACCCAGTACTTC | CASSSFPRGGGGETQYF
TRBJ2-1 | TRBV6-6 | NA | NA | TGTGCCAGCAGAAGACAGTTGAGTAATGAGCAGTTCTTC | CASRRQLSNEQFF